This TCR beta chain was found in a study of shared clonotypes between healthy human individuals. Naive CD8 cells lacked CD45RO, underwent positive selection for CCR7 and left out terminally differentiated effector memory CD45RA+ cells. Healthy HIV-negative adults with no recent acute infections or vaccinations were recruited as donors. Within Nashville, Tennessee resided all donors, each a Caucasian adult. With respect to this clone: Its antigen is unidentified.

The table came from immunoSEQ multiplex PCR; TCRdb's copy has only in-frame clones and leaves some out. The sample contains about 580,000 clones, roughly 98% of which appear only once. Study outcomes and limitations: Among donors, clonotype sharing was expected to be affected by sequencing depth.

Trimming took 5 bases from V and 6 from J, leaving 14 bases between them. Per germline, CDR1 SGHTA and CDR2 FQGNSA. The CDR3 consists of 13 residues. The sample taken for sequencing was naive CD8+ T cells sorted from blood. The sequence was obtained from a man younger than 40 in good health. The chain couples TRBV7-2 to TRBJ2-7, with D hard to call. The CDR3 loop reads CASSTSSSLEQYF. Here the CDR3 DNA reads TGTGCCAGCAGCACCAGTTCCTCACTCGAGCAGTACTTC.